This T cell receptor (beta chain) was observed in a study of T cell repertoires in cytomegalovirus infection. At the level of the study: Both a matching HLA type and CMV infection were indicated by public TCR beta signatures. The study, taken as a whole, reports: Carriers of CMV and the relevant HLA type were discriminated by public TCR beta frequency. Clonotype analysis showed dominance of the ex vivo response by HLA-C-restricted CMV-specific TCR beta clonotypes.

CDR3 length equals 15 residues. V lost 0 bases to trimming and J lost 4 bases, with 12 bases between them. Germline loops: CDR1 LNHNV, CDR2 YYDKDF (reference sequence). Note on this clonotype: The target antigen is unknown.

TCRdb recomputed calls from the reads with MiXCR, one row per CDR3 protein. The profile covers fewer than 300,000 distinct CDR3 sequences, with 20% to 30% appearing a single time and about 15% taken by the ten largest. This TCR came from a human donor in good health (CMV status not recorded). Some clones in this sample may be carry-over from other donors' samples. Sequenced material: PBMCs. V usage is TRBV15 and J usage is TRBJ1-2, with no clear D. CDR3 sequence: CATSRDLVSLYGYTF. The CDR3 region has the DNA TGTGCCACCAGCAGAGATCTGGTGTCGCTCTATGGCTACACCTTC.